This TCR beta chain comes out of a study of T cell responses to AZD1222 COVID-19 vaccine. Turning to the study itself: Combined were second doses at about 4 or about 12 weeks.

On this clone itself: Its antigen is unidentified.

V shed 3 bases and J 4 bases; nucleotides not matched to a gene: 8. The CDR3 consists of 16 residues. Germline V gives CDR1 KGHSH, CDR2 LQKENI. Profiling relied on immunoSEQ multiplex PCR, and the TCRdb table lists in-frame clones only, not all of them. The sample includes roughly 160,000 clones, 94% seen only once; the top ten take approximately 0.58%. Regarding the study as a whole: Donors in the cohort were predominantly white British and more often female, and clonal diversity was possibly underestimated. Spike as a whole was targeted by vaccine-associated CD4 TCRs, dominant at 160-218 and 743-854. With two AZD1222 doses given, Spike-specific TCR breadth and depth both rose.

This clonotype was sampled from an adult in good health. The sample here was peripheral blood, taken on day 0 of AZD1222 vaccination. V usage is TRBV18 and J usage is TRBJ2-1; the match to TRBD2 covers 8 bases. This CDR3 reads CASSPDGRAYYNEQFF. Written as DNA, the CDR3 is TGTGCCAGCTCACCTGACGGGAGGGCCTATTACAATGAGCAGTTCTTC.